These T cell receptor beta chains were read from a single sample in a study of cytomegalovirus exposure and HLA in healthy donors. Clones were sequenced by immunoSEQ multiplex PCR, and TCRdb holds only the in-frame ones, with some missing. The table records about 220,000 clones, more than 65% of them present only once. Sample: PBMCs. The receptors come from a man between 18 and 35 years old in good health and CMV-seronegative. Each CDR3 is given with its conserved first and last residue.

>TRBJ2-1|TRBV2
CASSGTSGNNEQFF
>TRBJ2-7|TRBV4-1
CASSQVGGSGYEQYF
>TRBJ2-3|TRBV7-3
CASSLGASASTDTQYF
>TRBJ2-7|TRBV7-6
CASSQGLADPNEQYF
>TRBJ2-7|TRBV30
CAWRRFGGSYEQYF
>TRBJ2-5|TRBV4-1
CASSQDAGDQETQYF
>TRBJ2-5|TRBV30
CAWRGDRGRETQYF
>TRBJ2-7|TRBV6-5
CASSPTGGRVLEQYF
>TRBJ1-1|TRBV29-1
CSVGRDRAGEAFF
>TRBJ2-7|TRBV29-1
CSVRTVDKPYEQYF
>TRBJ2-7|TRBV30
CAWTSGSSYEQYF
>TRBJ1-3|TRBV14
CASSQGTGVYF
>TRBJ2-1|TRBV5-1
CASSQIQTGVNEQFF
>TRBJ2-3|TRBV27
CASSPISRGLAGKSRTDTQYF
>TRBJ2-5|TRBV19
CASSIRGLQETQYF
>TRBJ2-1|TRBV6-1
CASSDGLAGGRREQFF
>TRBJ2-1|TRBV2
CASSVTGGLNNEQFF
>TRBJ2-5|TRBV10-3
CAISHTTTVQETQYF
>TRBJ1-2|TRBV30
CAWSGGTGYGYTF
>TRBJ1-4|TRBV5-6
CATRRGSEEKLFF
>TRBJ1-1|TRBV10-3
CVSGTGDTEAFF
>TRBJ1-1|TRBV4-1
CASSQDSPDRGNPEAFF
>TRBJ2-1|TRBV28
CASSPAGGRSYNEQFF
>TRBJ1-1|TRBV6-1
CASSYNPGTEAFF
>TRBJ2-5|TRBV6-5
CASSYSRGQETQYF
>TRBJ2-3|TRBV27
CASSSRDRGTDTQYF
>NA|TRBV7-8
CASSLVVGAGSSYEQYF
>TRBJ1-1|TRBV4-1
CASSQDRQGRRKAFF
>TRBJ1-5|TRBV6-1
CASTRRGNQPQHF
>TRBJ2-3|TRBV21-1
CASSKESSGRAADTQYF
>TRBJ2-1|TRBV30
CAWSGLAGVRSAEQFF
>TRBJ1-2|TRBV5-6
CASRPTDSSYRYTF
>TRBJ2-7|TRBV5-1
CASSFTGGGYEQYF
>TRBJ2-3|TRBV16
CASSQLTGGTDTQYF
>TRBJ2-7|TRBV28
CASVDRGASYEQYF
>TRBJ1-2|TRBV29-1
CSVNQENYGYTF
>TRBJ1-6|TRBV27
CASSFGQGPWPLHF
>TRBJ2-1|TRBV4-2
CASSQGWTSGRGYNEQFF
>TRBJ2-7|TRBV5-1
CASSLAVGGDLSYEQYF